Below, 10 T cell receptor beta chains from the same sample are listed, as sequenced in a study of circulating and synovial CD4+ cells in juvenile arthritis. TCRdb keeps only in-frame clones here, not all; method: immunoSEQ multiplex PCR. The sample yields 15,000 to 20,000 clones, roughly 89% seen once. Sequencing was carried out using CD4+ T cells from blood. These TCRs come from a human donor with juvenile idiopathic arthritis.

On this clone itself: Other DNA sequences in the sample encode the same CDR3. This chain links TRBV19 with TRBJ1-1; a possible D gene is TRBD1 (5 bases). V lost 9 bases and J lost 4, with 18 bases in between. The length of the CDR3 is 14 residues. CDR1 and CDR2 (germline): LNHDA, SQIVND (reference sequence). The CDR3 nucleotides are TGTGCCAGCCAGGGAGGGATGACGGGCACTGAAGCTTTCTTT. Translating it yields CASQGGMTGTEAFF. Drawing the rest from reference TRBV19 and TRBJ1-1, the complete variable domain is DGGITQSPKYLFRKEGQNVTLSCEQNLNHDAMYWYRQDPGQGLRLIYYSQIVNDFQKGDIAEGYSVSREKKESFPLTVTSAQKNPTAFYLCASQGGMTGTEAFFGQGTRLTVV.

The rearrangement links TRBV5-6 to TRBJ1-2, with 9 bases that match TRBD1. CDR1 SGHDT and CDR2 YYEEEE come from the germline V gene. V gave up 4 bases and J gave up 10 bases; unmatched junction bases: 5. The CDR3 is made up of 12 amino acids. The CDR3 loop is CASSPGQGLYTF. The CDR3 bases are TGTGCCAGCAGCCCGGGACAGGGTCTCTACACCTTC.

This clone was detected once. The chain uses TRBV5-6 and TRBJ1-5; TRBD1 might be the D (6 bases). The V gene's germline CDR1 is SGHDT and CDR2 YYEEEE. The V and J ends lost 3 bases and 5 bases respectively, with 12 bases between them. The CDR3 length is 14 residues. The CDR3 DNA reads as TGTGCCAGCAGCTCACAGGGAATAGATCAGCCCCAGCATTTT. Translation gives CASSSQGIDQPQHF.

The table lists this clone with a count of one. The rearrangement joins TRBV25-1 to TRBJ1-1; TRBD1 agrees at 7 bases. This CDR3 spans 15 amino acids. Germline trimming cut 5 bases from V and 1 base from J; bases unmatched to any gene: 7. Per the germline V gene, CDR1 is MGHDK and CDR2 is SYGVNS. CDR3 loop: CASSLVWTGNTEAFF. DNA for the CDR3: TGTGCCAGCAGTTTAGTGTGGACAGGGAACACTGAAGCTTTCTTT.

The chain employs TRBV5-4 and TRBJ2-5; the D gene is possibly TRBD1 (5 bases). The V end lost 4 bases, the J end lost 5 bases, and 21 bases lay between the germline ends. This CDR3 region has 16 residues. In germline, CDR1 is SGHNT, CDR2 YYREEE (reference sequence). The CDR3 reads CASSPRTRSVSETQYF. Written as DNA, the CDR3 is TGTGCCAGCAGCCCAAGGACACGTTCAGTCTCTGAGACCCAGTACTTC.

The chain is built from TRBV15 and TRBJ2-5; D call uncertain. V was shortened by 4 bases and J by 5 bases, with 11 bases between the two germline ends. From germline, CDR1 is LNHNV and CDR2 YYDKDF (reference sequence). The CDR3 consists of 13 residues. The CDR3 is CATSKRLRETQYF. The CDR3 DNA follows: TGTGCCACCAGCAAACGCCTGAGGGAGACCCAGTACTTC.

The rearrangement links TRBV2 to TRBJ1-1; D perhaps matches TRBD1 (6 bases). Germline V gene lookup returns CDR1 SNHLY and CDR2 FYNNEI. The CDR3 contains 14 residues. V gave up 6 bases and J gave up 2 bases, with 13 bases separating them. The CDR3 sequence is CASRQQGPNTEAFF. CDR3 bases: TGTGCCAGCAGACAACAGGGTCCAAACACTGAAGCTTTCTTT.

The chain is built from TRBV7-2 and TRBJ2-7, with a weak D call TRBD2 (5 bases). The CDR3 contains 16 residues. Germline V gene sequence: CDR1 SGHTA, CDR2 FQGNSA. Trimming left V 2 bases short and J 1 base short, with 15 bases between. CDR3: CASSLRAGGRSYEQYF. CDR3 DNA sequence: TGTGCCAGCAGCTTACGCGCGGGTGGACGTTCCTACGAGCAGTACTTC.

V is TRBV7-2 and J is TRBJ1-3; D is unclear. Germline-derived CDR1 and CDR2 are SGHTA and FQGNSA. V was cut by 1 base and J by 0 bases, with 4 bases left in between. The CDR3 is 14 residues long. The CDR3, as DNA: TGTGCCAGCAGCTTAGGGAGCTCTGGAAACACCATATATTTT. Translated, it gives CASSLGSSGNTIYF. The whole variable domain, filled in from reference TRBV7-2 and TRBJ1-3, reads GAGVSQSPSNKVTEKGKDVELRCDPISGHTALYWYRQSLGQGLEFLIYFQGNSAPDKSGLPSDRFSAERTGGSVSTLTIQRTQQEDSAVYLCASSLGSSGNTIYFGEGSWLTVV.

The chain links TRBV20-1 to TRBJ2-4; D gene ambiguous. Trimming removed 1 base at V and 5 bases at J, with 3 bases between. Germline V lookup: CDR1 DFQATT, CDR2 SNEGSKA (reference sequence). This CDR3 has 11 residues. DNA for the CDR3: TGCAGTGCTAGAGTAGAAAACATTCAGTACTTC. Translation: CSARVENIQYF.